These 32 T cell receptor beta chains were all obtained from the same sample, sequenced in a study of blood T cell repertoires in COVID-19. Sequencing used immunoSEQ multiplex PCR; TCRdb keeps in-frame clones, though not all of them. The sample has 350,000 to 400,000 clones; roughly 86% are singletons. The source material was PBMCs or T cells enriched from blood (not recorded which). These receptor sequences come from a man in his forties in a cohort exposed to, infected with or recovered from COVID-19 (not recorded which).

The chain uses TRBV2 and TRBJ2-7, with 8 bases matching TRBD2. CDR3 length: 15 residues. Germline V gives CDR1 SNHLY, CDR2 FYNNEI. V shed 10 bases and J 0 bases; nucleotides not matched to a gene: 11. Here the CDR3 DNA reads TGTGCCATTCGAAGCGGGGGCGCCAGCTCCTACGAGCAGTACTTC. Its translation: CAIRSGGASSYEQYF.

This chain uses TRBV9 with TRBJ2-2; 10 bases line up with TRBD1. The V and J ends lost 4 bases and 5 bases, in that order; junction bases with no gene match: 11. Germline CDR1 reads SGDLS; CDR2 reads YYNGEE. The CDR3 covers 17 residues. CDR3 in amino acids: CASSFTAGTGVTGELFF. The CDR3, as DNA: TGTGCCAGCAGCTTTACAGCCGGGACAGGGGTTACCGGGGAGCTGTTTTTT. Filled out from reference TRBV9 and TRBJ2-2, the complete variable domain reads DSGVTQTPKHLITATGQRVTLRCSPRSGDLSVYWYQQSLDQGLQFLIQYYNGEERAKGNILERFSAQQFPDLHSELNLSSLELGDSALYFCASSFTAGTGVTGELFFGEGSRLTVL.

This sequence joins TRBV4-1 and TRBJ2-3; possibly TRBD1 for D (5 bases). Trimming shortened V by 0 bases and J by 7 bases, and 8 bases separated the two germline ends. Germline CDR1 reads MGHRA; CDR2 reads YSYEKL. The CDR3 loop spans 13 amino acids. CDR3 sequence: CASSQDRGNTQYF. The CDR3 DNA is TGCGCCAGCAGCCAAGATAGGGGAAATACGCAGTATTTT.

The J gene is TRBJ2-2, the V gene TRBV27; tentative D call: TRBD2 (6 bases). The CDR3 has 14 residues. Germline V gene data show CDR1 as MNHEY and CDR2 as SMNVEV (reference sequence). The V gene lost 1 base and the J gene lost 4 bases, with 7 bases spanning the gap. This CDR3 reads CASSLLGLTGELFF. The CDR3, as DNA: TGTGCCAGCAGTTTATTGGGACTCACCGGGGAGCTGTTTTTT.

This chain joins TRBV6-5 and TRBJ1-2, with TRBD1 matching 12 bases. Germline CDR1 MNHEY, CDR2 SVGAGI. The CDR3 loop spans 14 amino acids. The ends lost 6 bases at V and 8 bases at J; junction bases unmatched: 7. The CDR3, as DNA: TGTGCCAGCAGAAAGGGACAGGGGGCGCGGGGCTACACCTTC. This codes for CASRKGQGARGYTF.

The chain uses TRBV2 and TRBJ1-5, with TRBD1 as a possible D gene (5 bases). V lost 8 bases and J 3 bases, leaving 17 bases between the germline ends. From germline, CDR1 is SNHLY and CDR2 FYNNEI. The CDR3 totals 15 residues. DNA of the CDR3: TGTGCCAGCGACCTGTCAGGGAGGGACAATCAGCCCCAGCATTTT. This translates into CASDLSGRDNQPQHF.

The chain joins TRBV4-2 to TRBJ2-1; D may be TRBD1 (5 bases). The V gene lost 0 bases and the J gene lost 9 bases, with 15 bases spanning the gap. This CDR3 has 15 amino acids. Germline-derived CDR1 and CDR2 are LGHNA and YNFKEQ. DNA of the CDR3: TGTGCCAGCAGCCAAGATATGGGCAGGGTTGGTGAGCAGTTCTTC. This encodes CASSQDMGRVGEQFF.

The chain is built from TRBV19 and TRBJ2-2; 10 bases agree with TRBD2. J was trimmed by 5 bases and V by 4 bases; bases with no gene match: 4. CDR3 length: 15 residues. Germline V CDR1 and CDR2: LNHDA, SQIVND (reference sequence). The CDR3 sequence is CASSRLAGKTGELFF. The DNA of the CDR3 is TGTGCCAGTAGTAGACTAGCGGGTAAAACCGGGGAGCTGTTTTTT.

J is TRBJ2-1 and V is TRBV27, with TRBD1 as a possible D gene (5 bases). Germline CDR1 and CDR2: MNHEY and SMNVEV (reference sequence). The CDR3 consists of 15 residues. With 5 bases removed from V and 0 bases from J, the gap between germline ends came to 11 bases. The CDR3 nucleotides are TGTGCCAGCAGTATAGGGGTTAGCTCCTACAATGAGCAGTTCTTC. Its protein is CASSIGVSSYNEQFF.

The chain links TRBV4-2 to TRBJ2-5; D is possibly TRBD1 (6 bases). Trimming left V 0 bases short and J 1 base short, with 9 bases between. The CDR3 spans 15 residues. Germline V lookup: CDR1 LGHNA, CDR2 YNFKEQ. In DNA, the CDR3 is TGTGCCAGCAGCCAAGAGGGGGCGTCCCAAGAGACCCAGTACTTC. Its translation is CASSQEGASQETQYF.

This sequence joins TRBV7-9 and TRBJ2-1; TRBD2 matches at 7 bases. This CDR3 has 15 residues. Germline CDR1 reads SEHNR; CDR2 reads FQNEAQ (reference sequence). J gave up 7 bases and V 5 bases, and 11 bases lay outside the gene matches. CDR3 in amino acids: CASSETSSELNEQFF. The CDR3 bases are TGTGCCAGCAGCGAGACTAGCAGCGAGCTTAATGAGCAGTTCTTC. Complete variable domain (other parts from reference TRBV7-9 and TRBJ2-1): DTGVSQNPRHKITKRGQNVTFRCDPISEHNRLYWYRQTLGQGPEFLTYFQNEAQLEKSRLLSDRFSAERPKGSFSTLEIQRTEQGDSAMYLCASSETSSELNEQFFGPGTRLTVL.

The chain combines TRBV19 with TRBJ1-5; D unclear. Germline values: CDR1 LNHDA, CDR2 SQIVND (reference sequence). The CDR3 runs to 17 residues. The V gene lost 4 bases and the J gene lost 2 bases, with 18 bases spanning the gap. The CDR3 nucleotides read TGTGCCAGTAGTACCCCGACATCCTTGGGAGGCAATCAGCCCCAGCATTTT. Translation gives CASSTPTSLGGNQPQHF.

V and J are TRBV7-9 and TRBJ2-3; D is unresolved. V gave up 7 bases and J gave up 0 bases, with 11 bases separating them. In germline, CDR1 is SEHNR, CDR2 FQNEAQ (reference sequence). This CDR3 has 14 amino acids. CDR3 in DNA: TGTGCCAGCACCCGAGGAGTCAGCACAGATACGCAGTATTTT. This translates into CASTRGVSTDTQYF.

The chain combines TRBV4-1 with TRBJ2-1; D gene uncertain. This CDR3 has 15 residues. CDR1 and CDR2 (germline): MGHRA, YSYEKL. Trimming removed 3 bases from V and 3 bases from J, with 12 bases in between. CDR3 DNA: TGCGCCAGCAGCCAGTCACCTAGGAACTACAATGAGCAGTTCTTC. It encodes CASSQSPRNYNEQFF.

This chain joins TRBV12-5 and TRBJ1-2; 7 bases align to TRBD1. Germline values: CDR1 LGHNT, CDR2 FRNRAP. Trimming removed 6 bases from V and 9 bases from J; junction bases left unmatched: 4. This CDR3 is built from 11 residues. CDR3 residues: CASGRDSRYTF. The CDR3 bases are TGTGCTAGTGGCAGGGACAGTCGCTACACCTTC.

This clone was seen only a few times. The rearrangement uses TRBV30 and TRBJ2-1; D is unclear. V was pared by 2 bases and J by 9 bases, with 14 bases between. This CDR3 has 13 residues. The V gene's germline CDR1 is GTSNPN and CDR2 SVGIG (reference sequence). CDR3 sequence reads: CAWSTILAAEQFF. CDR3 in DNA: TGTGCCTGGAGTACTATCCTGGCGGCTGAGCAGTTCTTC.

The rearrangement uses TRBV6-5 and TRBJ1-6; TRBD1 might be the D (6 bases). V lost 8 bases, J lost 7 bases, and 12 bases lay in between. The length of the CDR3 is 13 residues. CDR1 is MNHEY, CDR2 SVGAGI, per germline. CDR3: CASAGALNSPLHF. The DNA of the CDR3 is TGTGCCAGCGCAGGGGCGCTAAATTCACCCCTCCACTTT.

A single count supports this clone. CDR3: CASSLELPNTGELFF. The CDR3 nucleotides are TGCGCCAGCAGCTTGGAACTTCCAAACACCGGGGAGCTGTTTTTT. The chain links TRBV5-1 to TRBJ2-2; D not resolved. The V and J ends lost 0 bases and 2 bases respectively, with 8 bases between them. CDR1 SGHRS and CDR2 YFSETQ come from the germline V gene. There are 15 residues in the CDR3.

This chain uses TRBV11-2 with TRBJ1-5; 9 bases fit TRBD1. The trim removed 1 base at V and 6 bases at J, leaving 4 bases unmatched. Germline assignment: CDR1 SGHAT and CDR2 FQNNGV. The CDR3 has 15 residues. The CDR3 DNA reads TGTGCCAGCAGCTTAGGGGACAGGGTAGGTCAGCCCCAGCATTTT. This codes for CASSLGDRVGQPQHF.

A single count supports this clone. The chain uses TRBV2 and TRBJ2-2, with 8 bases matching TRBD1. With V trimmed by 4 bases and J by 10 bases, 5 bases remained unmatched. The CDR3 is 13 residues long. Germline lookup yields CDR1 SNHLY and CDR2 FYNNEI. The CDR3 region has the DNA TGTGCCAGCAGTGGACAGGGGATTGTGGAGCTGTTTTTT. Translating gives CASSGQGIVELFF.

The chain combines TRBV7-3 with TRBJ2-2; possible D gene TRBD1, 6 bases. V dropped 5 bases and J dropped 6 bases, with 10 bases sitting between them. The germline V gene has CDR1 SGHTA and CDR2 FQGTGA. The CDR3 sequence is 13 residues long. The CDR3 region is CASSPTGPGELFF. The CDR3 bases are TGTGCCAGCAGCCCTACAGGGCCCGGGGAGCTGTTTTTT.

The V and J genes are TRBV21-1 and TRBJ2-3; TRBD1 is taken as the D call from the table, unchecked against the DNA. TRBV21-1 is noted as a pseudogene. The CDR3 has 17 amino acids. DNA for the CDR3: TGTGCCAGCAGCAAAGCGCTCCATGGCCCAAGCACAGATACGCAGTATTTT. It specifies CASSKALHGPSTDTQYF.

V usage is TRBV30 and J usage is TRBJ2-5; TRBD2 agrees at 8 bases. The CDR3 totals 14 residues. Germline V gene lookup returns CDR1 GTSNPN and CDR2 SVGIG (reference sequence). Germline trimming cut 3 bases from V and 4 bases from J; bases unmatched to any gene: 7. CDR3 sequence reads: CAWSLGLAGETQYF. The DNA for the CDR3 is TGTGCCTGGAGCCTGGGGCTAGCGGGAGAGACCCAGTACTTC.

The rearrangement joins TRBV7-9 to TRBJ1-1; D not certain. There are 12 residues in the CDR3. CDR1 and CDR2 from the germline V gene are SEHNR and FQNEAQ (reference sequence). Trimming removed 3 bases from V and 4 bases from J, with 6 bases in between. The CDR3 DNA reads as TGTGCCAGCAGCTTCGAGTCCACTGAAGCTTTCTTT. Residues: CASSFESTEAFF.

This clone was found once. V and J are TRBV18 and TRBJ1-2; 7 positions agree with TRBD1. CDR1 and CDR2 from the germline V gene are KGHSH and LQKENI. The CDR3 has 14 residues. The V gene end was trimmed by 8 bases and the J gene end by 5 bases; junction bases not matched to a gene: 11. This CDR3 is CASVGTDLWYGYTF. In DNA, the CDR3 is TGTGCCAGCGTAGGGACAGACCTTTGGTATGGCTACACCTTC.

The chain carries TRBV2 and TRBJ2-1, with a tentative D call TRBD2 (5 bases). Per the germline V gene, CDR1 is SNHLY and CDR2 is FYNNEI. V was pared by 7 bases and J by 0 bases, with 13 bases between. The CDR3 totals 15 residues. The CDR3 region is CASTEVGSSYNEQFF. The CDR3 nucleotides read TGTGCCAGCACCGAGGTGGGGAGCTCCTACAATGAGCAGTTCTTC.

The chain links TRBV28 to TRBJ1-6, with 10 bases lining up with TRBD1. V gave up 5 bases and J gave up 4 bases; unmatched junction bases: 2. Germline V CDR1 and CDR2: MDHEN, SYDVKM. This CDR3 has 15 amino acids. CDR3 sequence: CASSRDRGYNSPLHF. CDR3 coding DNA: TGTGCCAGCAGTCGGGACAGGGGATATAATTCACCCCTCCACTTT. The variable domain in full, with the rest retrieved from reference TRBV28 and TRBJ1-6, is DVKVTQSSRYLVKRTGEKVFLECVQDMDHENMFWYRQDPGLGLRLIYFSYDVKMKEKGDIPEGYSVSREKKERFSLILESASTNQTSMYLCASSRDRGYNSPLHFGNGTRLTVT.

The chain uses TRBV6-5 and TRBJ2-7, with TRBD1 identical over 10 bases. The trim removed 5 bases at V and 7 bases at J, leaving 8 bases unmatched. Per the germline V gene, CDR1 is MNHEY and CDR2 is SVGAGI. This CDR3 contains 14 residues. CDR3 DNA sequence: TGTGCCAGCAGTCCCTGGACAGGGGGTGGGGAGCAGTACTTC. Protein: CASSPWTGGGEQYF.

With regard to this clone: One end of the junction does not line up with germline, which may come from a read error. The chain recombines TRBV30 with TRBJ1-1; 8 bases line up with TRBD1. The CDR3 is 14 amino acids. Germline lookup yields CDR1 GTSNPN and CDR2 SVGIG (reference sequence). CDR3 DNA sequence: TGTGCCGGGAGACAGGGGACGGTGAACACTGAAGCTTTCTTT. It is translated as CAGRQGTVNTEAFF.

The chain combines TRBV29-1 with TRBJ1-2; 7 bases line up with TRBD1. Trimming cost V 4 bases and J 1 base; bases outside gene matches: 6. CDR1 is SQVTM, CDR2 ANQGSEA, per germline. The CDR3 sequence is 14 residues long. CDR3 in amino acids: CSVARGQSNYGYTF. CDR3 sequence (DNA): TGCAGCGTTGCCAGGGGACAGAGTAACTATGGCTACACCTTC.

V is TRBV30 and J is TRBJ1-2, with unresolved D. V shed 5 bases and J shed 8 bases, with 12 bases lying between them. This CDR3 has 11 residues. The germline gives CDR1 GTSNPN, CDR2 SVGIG (reference sequence). The CDR3 coding sequence is TGTGCCTGGCCAGCACCGGGAGGCTACACCTTC. It yields the protein CAWPAPGGYTF. The complete variable domain, with remaining parts taken from reference TRBV30 and TRBJ1-2, reads SQTIHQWPATLVQPVGSPLSLECTVEGTSNPNLYWYRQAAGRGLQLLFYSVGIGQISSEVPQNLSASRPQDRQFILSSKKLLLSDSGFYLCAWPAPGGYTFGSGTRLTVV.

The rearrangement links TRBV18 to TRBJ2-6; TRBD2 matches 8 bases. CDR3 size: 19 residues. V shed 2 bases, J shed 0 bases, and the junction held 9 bases outside the gene matches. The germline V gene has CDR1 KGHSH and CDR2 LQKENI. In nucleotides, the CDR3 is TGTGCCAGCTCACCAATACTCCTAGCGGGCAGCTCTGGGGCCAACGTCCTGACTTTC. Residues: CASSPILLAGSSGANVLTF. The full variable domain, rest sourced from reference TRBV18 and TRBJ2-6, is NAGVMQNPRHLVRRRGQEARLRCSPMKGHSHVYWYRQLPEEGLKFMVYLQKENIIDESGMPKERFSAEFPKEGPSILRIQQVVRGDSAAYFCASSPILLAGSSGANVLTFGAGSRLTVL.